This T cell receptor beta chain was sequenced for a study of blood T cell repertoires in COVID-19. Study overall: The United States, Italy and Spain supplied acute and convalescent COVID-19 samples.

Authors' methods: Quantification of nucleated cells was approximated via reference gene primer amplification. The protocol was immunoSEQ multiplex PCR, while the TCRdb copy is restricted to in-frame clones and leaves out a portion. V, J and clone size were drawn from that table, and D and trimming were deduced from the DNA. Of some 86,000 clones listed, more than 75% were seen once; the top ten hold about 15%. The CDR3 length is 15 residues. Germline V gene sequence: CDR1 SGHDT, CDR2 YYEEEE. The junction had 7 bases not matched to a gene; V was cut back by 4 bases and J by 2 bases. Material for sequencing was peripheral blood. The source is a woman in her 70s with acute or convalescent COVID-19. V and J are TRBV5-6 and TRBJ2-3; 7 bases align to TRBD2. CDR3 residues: CASSGFSGATDTQYF. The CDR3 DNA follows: TGTGCCAGCAGCGGGTTCAGCGGGGCCACAGATACGCAGTATTTT.